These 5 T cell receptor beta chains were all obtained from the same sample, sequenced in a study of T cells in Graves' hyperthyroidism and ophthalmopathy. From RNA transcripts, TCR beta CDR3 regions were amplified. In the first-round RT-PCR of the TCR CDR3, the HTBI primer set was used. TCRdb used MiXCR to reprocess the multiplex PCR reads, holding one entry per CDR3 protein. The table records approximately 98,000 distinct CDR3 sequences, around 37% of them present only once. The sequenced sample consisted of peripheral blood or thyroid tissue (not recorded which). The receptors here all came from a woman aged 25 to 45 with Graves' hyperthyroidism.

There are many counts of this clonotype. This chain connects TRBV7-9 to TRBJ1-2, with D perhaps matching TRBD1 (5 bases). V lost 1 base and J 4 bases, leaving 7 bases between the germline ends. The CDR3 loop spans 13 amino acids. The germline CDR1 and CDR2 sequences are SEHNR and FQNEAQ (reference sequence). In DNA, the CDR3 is TGTGCCAGCAGCTTAGGACAGACCTATGGCTACACCTTC. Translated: CASSLGQTYGYTF.

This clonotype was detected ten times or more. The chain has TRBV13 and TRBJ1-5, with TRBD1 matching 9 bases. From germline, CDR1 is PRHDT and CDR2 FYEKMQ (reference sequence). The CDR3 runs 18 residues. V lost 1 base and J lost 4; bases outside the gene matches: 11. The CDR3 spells CASSLVGDRVLGNQPQHF. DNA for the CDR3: TGTGCCAGCAGCTTAGTGGGGGACAGGGTCCTTGGGAATCAGCCCCAGCATTTT.

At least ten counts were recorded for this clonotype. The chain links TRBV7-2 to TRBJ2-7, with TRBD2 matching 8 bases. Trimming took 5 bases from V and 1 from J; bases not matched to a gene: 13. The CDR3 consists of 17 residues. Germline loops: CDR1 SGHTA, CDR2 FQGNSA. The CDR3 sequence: CASSPLFAGGLSYEQYF. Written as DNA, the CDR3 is TGTGCCAGCAGCCCCTTATTCGCGGGAGGCTTGTCCTACGAGCAGTACTTC. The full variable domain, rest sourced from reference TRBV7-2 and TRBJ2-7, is GAGVSQSPSNKVTEKGKDVELRCDPISGHTALYWYRQSLGQGLEFLIYFQGNSAPDKSGLPSDRFSAERTGGSVSTLTIQRTQQEDSAVYLCASSPLFAGGLSYEQYFGPGTRLTVT.

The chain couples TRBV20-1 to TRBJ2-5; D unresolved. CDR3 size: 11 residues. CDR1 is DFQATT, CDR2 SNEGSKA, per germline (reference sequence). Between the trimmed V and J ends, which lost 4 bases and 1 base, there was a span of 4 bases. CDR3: CSATFQETQYF. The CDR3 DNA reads TGCAGTGCTACCTTCCAAGAGACCCAGTACTTC.

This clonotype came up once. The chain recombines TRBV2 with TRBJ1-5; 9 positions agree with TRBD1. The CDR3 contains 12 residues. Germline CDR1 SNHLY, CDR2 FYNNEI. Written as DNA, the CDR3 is TGTGCGAGACAGGGGGGCAATCAGCCCCAGCATTTT. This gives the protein CARQGGNQPQHF.